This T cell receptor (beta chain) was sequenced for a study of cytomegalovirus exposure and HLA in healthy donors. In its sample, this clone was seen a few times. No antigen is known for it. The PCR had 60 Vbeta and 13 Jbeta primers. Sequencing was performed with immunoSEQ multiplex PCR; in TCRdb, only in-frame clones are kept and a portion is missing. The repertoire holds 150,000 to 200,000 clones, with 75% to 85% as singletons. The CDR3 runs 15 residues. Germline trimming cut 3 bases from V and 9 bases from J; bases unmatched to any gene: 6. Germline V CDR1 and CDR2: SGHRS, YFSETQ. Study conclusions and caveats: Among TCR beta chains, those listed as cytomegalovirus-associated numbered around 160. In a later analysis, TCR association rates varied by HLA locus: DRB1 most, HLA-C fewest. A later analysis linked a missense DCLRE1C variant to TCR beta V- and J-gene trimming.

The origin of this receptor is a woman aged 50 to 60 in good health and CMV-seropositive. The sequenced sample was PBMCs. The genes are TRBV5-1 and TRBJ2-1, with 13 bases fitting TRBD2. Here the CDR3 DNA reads TGCGCCAGCAGCTCCGGACTAGCGGGGGCGACTGAGCAGTTCTTC. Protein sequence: CASSSGLAGATEQFF.